These T cell receptor beta chains were read from a single sample in a study of blood T cell repertoires in COVID-19. Profiling relied on immunoSEQ multiplex PCR, and the TCRdb table lists in-frame clones only, not all of them. The data contain more than 250,000 clones, roughly 87% of them seen just once; the ten biggest clones take up 5.5% to 6%. The specimen was PBMCs or T cells enriched from blood (not recorded which). The receptors shown here come from a woman aged 25 to 39 who had recovered from COVID-19. Both conserved end residues are part of each CDR3. Each record gives: D gene, V gene, clone size, J gene, CDR3 DNA, CDR3 protein. A D gene is named only where the DNA matches it firmly. Rows give clone size only sometimes, using once, few, many, or a class for an expanded clone.

.	TRBV18	.	TRBJ1-5	TGTGCCAGCTCACCCCCTGGAGGCGATCAGCCCCAGCATTTT	CASSPPGGDQPQHF
TRBD1	TRBV18	.	TRBJ1-6	TGTGCCAGCTCATCACAGGGGGCGGCCAATTCACCCCTCCACTTT	CASSSQGAANSPLHF
TRBD1	TRBV4-3	.	TRBJ1-4	TGCGCCAGCAGCCAAGATCGGGTAGGGGGCCCAGAAAAACTGTTTTTT	CASSQDRVGGPEKLFF
.	TRBV3-1/TRBV3-2	.	TRBJ1-6	TGTGCCAGCAGCCCATCCAGGGATTCACCCCTCCACTTT	CASSPSRDSPLHF
.	TRBV30	.	TRBJ1-5	TGTGCCTGGAGAGGAACAGGGAATCAGCCCCAGCATTTT	CAWRGTGNQPQHF
.	TRBV11-1	few	TRBJ2-2	TGTGCCAGCAGCTCCGAAGTCGGGAACACCGGGGAGCTGTTTTTT	CASSSEVGNTGELFF
.	TRBV11-2	.	TRBJ1-2	TGTGCCAGCAGCCCAAGCGGGTCACAGAGCTATGGCTACACCTTC	CASSPSGSQSYGYTF
.	TRBV18	.	TRBJ1-4	TGTGCCAGCGCAGCAGGGGAGAAGGAAAAACTGTTTTTT	CASAAGEKEKLFF
.	TRBV18	.	TRBJ2-7	TGTGCCAGCTCACCACCGGCGACCGCGGGCGAGCAGTACTTC	CASSPPATAGEQYF
TRBD2	TRBV27	.	TRBJ2-2	TGTGCCAGCAACCTAAGGGCGCGGGGGGGCCTATCGAACACCGGGGAGCTGTTTTTT	CASNLRARGGLSNTGELFF
.	TRBV6-5	.	TRBJ1-2	TGTGCCAGCAACCCCGGGAGCCCCAGCTACACCTTC	CASNPGSPSYTF